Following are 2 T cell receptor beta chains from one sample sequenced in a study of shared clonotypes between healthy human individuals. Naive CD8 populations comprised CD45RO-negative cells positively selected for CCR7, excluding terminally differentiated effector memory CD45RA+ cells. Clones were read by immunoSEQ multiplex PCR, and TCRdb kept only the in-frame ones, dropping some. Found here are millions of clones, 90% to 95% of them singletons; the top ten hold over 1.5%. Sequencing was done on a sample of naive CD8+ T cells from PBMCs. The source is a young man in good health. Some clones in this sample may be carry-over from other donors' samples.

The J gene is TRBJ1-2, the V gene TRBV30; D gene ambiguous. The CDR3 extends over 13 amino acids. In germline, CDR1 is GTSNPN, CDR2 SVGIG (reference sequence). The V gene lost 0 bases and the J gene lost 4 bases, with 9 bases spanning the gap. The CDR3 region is CAWSVLEVYGYTF. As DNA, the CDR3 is TGTGCCTGGAGTGTACTGGAGGTCTATGGCTACACCTTC.

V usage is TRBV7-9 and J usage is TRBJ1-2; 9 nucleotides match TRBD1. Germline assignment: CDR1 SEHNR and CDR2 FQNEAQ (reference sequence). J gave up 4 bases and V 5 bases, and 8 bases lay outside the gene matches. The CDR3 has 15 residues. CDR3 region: CASSPGQGLSYGYTF. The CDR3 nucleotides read TGTGCCAGCAGCCCGGGACAGGGACTGAGCTATGGCTACACCTTC. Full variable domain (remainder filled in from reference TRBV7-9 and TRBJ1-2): DTGVSQNPRHKITKRGQNVTFRCDPISEHNRLYWYRQTLGQGPEFLTYFQNEAQLEKSRLLSDRFSAERPKGSFSTLEIQRTEQGDSAMYLCASSPGQGLSYGYTFGSGTRLTVV.